These 28 T cell receptor beta chains came from one sample sequenced in a study of T cells in tuberculosis (dated by TCRdb to the late 2010s). The library was prepared using the immunoSEQ multiplex PCR assay. Not all clones reach the TCRdb copy of this immuneACCESS table, which keeps in-frame sequences only. Checked studies attribute under half of the gap to unresolved V genes and leave the rest unexplained. In this sample the table shows 40,000 to 50,000 clones, 95% of which occur a single time. Of the sample, around 3.5% falls within the top ten clones. Sequences were obtained from PBMCs. These receptors were obtained from a donor under 30 with latent tuberculosis or without tuberculosis infection.

The chain is built from TRBV5-5 and TRBJ1-2; 9 nucleotides align to TRBD1. V was clipped by 5 bases and J by 6 bases; unmatched bases: 11. This CDR3 contains 15 residues. Germline loops: CDR1 SGHKS, CDR2 YYEKEE (reference sequence). The CDR3 loop is CASSFVGTGLDGYTF. The CDR3 bases are TGTGCCAGCAGTTTTGTAGGGACAGGGTTAGATGGCTACACCTTC.

The chain recombines TRBV9 with TRBJ1-3, with 7 positions matching TRBD1. Germline CDR1 SGDLS, CDR2 YYNGEE. V lost 0 bases, J lost 9 bases, and 9 bases stayed unmatched. The CDR3 is 15 amino acids. The CDR3 sequence is CASSVATGSEVTIYF. CDR3 nucleotides: TGTGCCAGCAGCGTAGCGACAGGGAGTGAAGTCACCATATATTTT.

The CDR3 is CASQGIPGELFF. Written as DNA, the CDR3 is TGCGCCAGTCAGGGGATTCCCGGGGAGCTGTTTTTT. This sequence joins TRBV10-1 and TRBJ2-2; a possible D gene is TRBD1 (6 bases). Germline V lookup: CDR1 WNHNN, CDR2 SYGVQD (reference sequence). This CDR3 is built from 12 residues. V was pared by 9 bases and J by 6 bases, with 11 bases between.

V is TRBV6-4 and J is TRBJ2-2; 14 bases align to TRBD2. Germline assignment: CDR1 MRHNA and CDR2 SNTAGT. Trimming took 6 bases from V and 2 from J; bases not matched to a gene: 8. The CDR3 totals 18 residues. This chain's CDR3 is CASRERTSGGFNTGELFF. CDR3 bases: TGTGCCAGCAGGGAAAGGACTAGCGGGGGGTTCAACACCGGGGAGCTGTTTTTT.

The chain carries TRBV4-3 and TRBJ1-5; D might be TRBD1 (5 bases). CDR1 is LGHNA and CDR2 is YSLEER in the germline V gene. Trimming stripped 0 bases from V and 4 bases from J, with 10 bases between. This CDR3 has 15 amino acids. The CDR3 loop is CASSQELQGNQPQHF. CDR3 in DNA: TGCGCCAGCAGCCAAGAACTCCAGGGAAATCAGCCCCAGCATTTT.

The J gene is TRBJ1-6, the V gene TRBV7-9; the D gene is possibly TRBD1 (5 bases). This CDR3 region has 18 residues. V dropped 5 bases and J dropped 1 base, with 18 bases sitting between them. CDR1 is SEHNR, CDR2 FQNEAQ, per germline (reference sequence). CDR3 amino acids: CASSESGWKGSYNSPLHF. DNA for the CDR3: TGTGCCAGCAGCGAAAGTGGCTGGAAGGGGTCCTATAATTCACCCCTCCACTTT.

The chain is built from TRBV30 and TRBJ1-5, with D hard to call. The germline V and J ends were trimmed by 4 bases and 0 bases, with 10 bases remaining between them. The CDR3 is 14 residues long. Germline V CDR1 and CDR2: GTSNPN, SVGIG (reference sequence). CDR3 protein: CAWTTGNSNQPQHF. CDR3 sequence (DNA): TGTGCCTGGACAACCGGGAATAGCAATCAGCCCCAGCATTTT. The full variable domain, its missing parts supplied by reference TRBV30 and TRBJ1-5, is SQTIHQWPATLVQPVGSPLSLECTVEGTSNPNLYWYRQAAGRGLQLLFYSVGIGQISSEVPQNLSASRPQDRQFILSSKKLLLSDSGFYLCAWTTGNSNQPQHFGDGTRLSIL.

The chain employs TRBV27 and TRBJ2-1, with D possibly matching TRBD2 (6 bases). Germline CDR1 reads MNHEY; CDR2 reads SMNVEV (reference sequence). The ends were cut back, 5 bases at V and 6 bases at J, with 11 bases in the middle. This CDR3 is built from 13 residues. Here the CDR3 reads CASSTGLTNEQFF. Written as DNA, the CDR3 is TGTGCCAGCAGTACGGGACTTACCAATGAGCAGTTCTTC.

The J gene is TRBJ2-3, the V gene TRBV27; TRBD2 matches 13 bases. Germline-derived CDR1 and CDR2 are MNHEY and SMNVEV (reference sequence). Unmatched junction bases numbered 6, after V lost 5 bases and J lost 7 bases. The CDR3 length is 15 residues. The CDR3 nucleotides read TGTGCCAGCAGTCCACTAGCGGGGGGGCCCCATACGCAGTATTTT. It is translated as CASSPLAGGPHTQYF.

V is TRBV18 and J is TRBJ1-1; D is undetermined. CDR3 length equals 15 residues. Germline V CDR1 and CDR2: KGHSH, LQKENI. The V gene lost 5 bases and the J gene lost 0 bases, with 13 bases spanning the gap. CDR3 coding DNA: TGTGCCAGCTCAGTCACCGAGACAATGAACACTGAAGCTTTCTTT. It yields the protein CASSVTETMNTEAFF.

CDR3 sequence (DNA): TGTGCCACCAGCAGGAGACAGGGTCTATTCCAAGAGACCCAGTACTTC. Protein sequence: CATSRRQGLFQETQYF. The chain couples TRBV15 to TRBJ2-5, with 7 positions matching TRBD1. Looked up from germline, CDR1 is LNHNV and CDR2 is YYDKDF (reference sequence). This CDR3 region has 16 residues. Unmatched junction bases numbered 8, after V lost 3 bases and J lost 1 base. The full variable domain, completed using reference TRBV15 and TRBJ2-5, is DAMVIQNPRYQVTQFGKPVTLSCSQTLNHNVMYWYQQKSSQAPKLLFHYYDKDFNNEADTPDNFQSRRPNTSFCFLDIRSPGLGDTAMYLCATSRRQGLFQETQYFGPGTRLLVL.

Notes on this clone: One end of the junction varies from germline; a read error may be responsible. The gene calls are TRBV5-1 and TRBJ1-1; D remains ambiguous. Germline loops: CDR1 SGHRS, CDR2 YFSETQ. The CDR3 extends over 15 amino acids. Written as DNA, the CDR3 is TGCGCCAGCAGTTTGGGTCCCGGCAGGCGATCTGAAGCTTTCTTT. Translated, it gives CASSLGPGRRSEAFF.

The J gene is TRBJ1-6, the V gene TRBV28, with D maybe TRBD1 (5 bases). V dropped 7 bases and J dropped 3 bases, with 16 bases sitting between them. This CDR3 comprises 16 residues. The germline V gene has CDR1 MDHEN and CDR2 SYDVKM. CDR3 sequence reads: CASIAGPGYYNSPLHF. The CDR3 DNA is TGTGCCAGCATAGCAGGACCAGGGTACTATAATTCACCCCTCCACTTT.

The chain links TRBV10-3 to TRBJ1-5; TRBD1 aligns across 9 bases. The germline CDR1 and CDR2 sequences are ENHRY and SYGVKD. CDR3 length: 15 amino acids. The J segment lost 7 bases and the V segment lost 4 bases, leaving 8 bases of the junction unmatched. The DNA of the CDR3 is TGTGCCATCAGTGCCTCGGGACAGGGCGGACAGCCCCAGCATTTT. It encodes CAISASGQGGQPQHF.

The chain links TRBV4-1 to TRBJ1-4; 9 nucleotides line up with TRBD1. The ends lost 1 base at V and 8 bases at J; junction bases unmatched: 5. CDR1 is MGHRA, CDR2 YSYEKL, per germline. The CDR3 runs 15 residues. The CDR3 spells CASSQGDREREKLFF. DNA for the CDR3: TGCGCCAGCAGCCAAGGGGACAGGGAAAGAGAAAAACTGTTTTTT.

The chain links TRBV21-1 to TRBJ1-2; the table names TRBD1, a call not compared with the DNA. TRBV21-1 constitutes a pseudogene. The CDR3 runs to 13 residues. CDR3 bases: TGTGCCAGCAGCCCCGACAGTTGGTATGGCTACACCTTC. This codes for CASSPDSWYGYTF.

V and J are TRBV19 and TRBJ2-7, with 7 bases fitting TRBD1. V gave up 5 bases and J gave up 0 bases; unmatched junction bases: 7. Germline CDR1 is LNHDA and CDR2 is SQIVND (reference sequence). The CDR3 contains 15 residues. The CDR3 DNA follows: TGTGCCAGTAGTCGGACAGGTCAAAGCTCCTACGAGCAGTACTTC. It encodes CASSRTGQSSYEQYF.

The chain employs TRBV5-1 and TRBJ2-3; D possibly corresponds to TRBD2 (6 bases). The CDR3 has 16 amino acids. Trimming cost V 3 bases and J 2 bases, with 16 bases left between them. From germline, CDR1 is SGHRS and CDR2 YFSETQ. In DNA, the CDR3 is TGCGCCAGCAGCTCCTATGGGACTTCTGTCACAGATACGCAGTATTTT. It is translated as CASSSYGTSVTDTQYF.

This clone has just a few counts. The chain employs TRBV7-9 and TRBJ1-1; weak D call: TRBD1 (5 bases). V was cut by 5 bases and J by 1 base, with 11 bases left in between. The length of the CDR3 is 14 residues. The germline gives CDR1 SEHNR, CDR2 FQNEAQ (reference sequence). CDR3 in amino acids: CASSISTGNTEAFF. CDR3 sequence (DNA): TGTGCCAGCAGCATTTCAACAGGGAACACTGAAGCTTTCTTT.

The chain is built from TRBV13 and TRBJ2-1; D not certain. V lost 2 bases to trimming and J lost 4 bases, with 9 bases between them. Per the germline V gene, CDR1 is PRHDT and CDR2 is FYEKMQ (reference sequence). This CDR3 spans 14 amino acids. This chain's CDR3 is CASSLFAQYNEQFF. As DNA, the CDR3 is TGTGCCAGCAGCTTATTTGCACAGTACAATGAGCAGTTCTTC.

The rearrangement links TRBV5-6 to TRBJ1-5, with 8 bases that match TRBD1. The trim removed 1 base at V and 6 bases at J, leaving 6 bases unmatched. The CDR3 consists of 15 residues. The germline V gene has CDR1 SGHDT and CDR2 YYEEEE. CDR3 sequence (DNA): TGTGCCAGCAGCTTGACCCGACAGGGGTCTCAGCCCCAGCATTTT. Its translation: CASSLTRQGSQPQHF.

The V call is TRBV11-2, the J call TRBJ1-3, with 9 bases that match TRBD1. The CDR3 consists of 16 residues. Germline CDR1 SGHAT, CDR2 FQNNGV. The V and J ends lost 4 bases and 1 base, in that order; junction bases with no gene match: 5. The CDR3 nucleotides are TGTGCCAGCAGCTACCGGGACAGGGTTTCTGGAAACACCATATATTTT. Protein: CASSYRDRVSGNTIYF.

The chain carries TRBV11-2 and TRBJ1-1, with 10 bases matching TRBD1. J was trimmed by 5 bases and V by 4 bases; bases with no gene match: 13. Germline V CDR1 and CDR2: SGHAT, FQNNGV. The CDR3 runs to 17 residues. CDR3 amino acids: CASSSRDRGHQWTEAFF. The CDR3 nucleotides are TGTGCCAGCAGCTCCCGGGACAGGGGTCATCAGTGGACTGAAGCTTTCTTT.

This chain links TRBV29-1 with TRBJ2-1; 7 positions agree with TRBD2. This CDR3 region has 16 residues. CDR1 is SQVTM and CDR2 is ANQGSEA in the germline V gene. Trimming removed 1 base from V and 4 bases from J; junction bases left unmatched: 10. The CDR3: CSVEAFSGVLYNEQFF. The CDR3 DNA sequence: TGCAGCGTTGAAGCCTTCAGCGGGGTACTATACAATGAGCAGTTCTTC.

CDR3: CASSVATSGGAYNEQFF. CDR3 DNA: TGTGCCAGCAGCGTAGCGACTAGCGGGGGGGCTTACAATGAGCAGTTCTTC. This chain uses TRBV9 with TRBJ2-1, with TRBD2 identical over 14 bases. The junction had 3 bases not matched to a gene; V was cut back by 0 bases and J by 4 bases. The CDR3 totals 17 residues. CDR1 SGDLS and CDR2 YYNGEE come from the germline V gene.

This sequence joins TRBV30 and TRBJ1-3; tentative D call: TRBD1 (5 bases). The ends were cut back, 4 bases at V and 4 bases at J, with 11 bases in the middle. Germline CDR1 and CDR2: GTSNPN and SVGIG (reference sequence). This CDR3 has 13 amino acids. The CDR3 region has the DNA TGTGCCTGGATAGGGACTACAGGAAACACCATATATTTT. It is translated as CAWIGTTGNTIYF.

The rearrangement links TRBV7-9 to TRBJ2-5; D may be TRBD1 (6 bases). The CDR3 runs 14 residues. CDR1 is SEHNR, CDR2 FQNEAQ, per germline (reference sequence). V was clipped by 8 bases and J by 1 base, with 14 bases between them. As DNA, the CDR3 is TGTGCCAGCCAGGGGTTCGTTATCCAAGAGACCCAGTACTTC. It is translated as CASQGFVIQETQYF.

V usage is TRBV18 and J usage is TRBJ1-1, with D perhaps matching TRBD1 (5 bases). The germline V and J ends were trimmed by 3 bases and 0 bases, with 14 bases remaining between them. This CDR3 has 16 residues. Germline V lookup: CDR1 KGHSH, CDR2 LQKENI. CDR3 protein: CASSPKQGMMNTEAFF. CDR3 nucleotide sequence: TGTGCCAGCTCACCGAAGCAGGGTATGATGAACACTGAAGCTTTCTTT.